This TCR beta chain was documented in a study of blood T cell repertoires in COVID-19 (dated by TCRdb to 2019 to 2021). For context, the study as a whole: Samples from collaborators originated in the United States, Italy and Spain and spanned both the acute and convalescent phases of COVID-19. The prospective study material was composed of cDNA or gDNA derived from T cells, B-cell-depleted T cells, or PBMCs. The samples were drawn from two sources: the first 160 participants of the ongoing ImmuneRACE study, and 950 to 1,500 subjects contributed by 6 global collaborators. The repertoires were released in a freely available public database meant as a resource for research on the immune response to SARS-CoV-2. The dataset comprised deeply sampled blood TCRbeta repertoires from subjects exposed to, actively infected with, or recovered from COVID-19. Where HLA class I and class II types were available, the types were taken from metadata supplied by the sample provider, not from assay-based typing. The sample metadata nearly always contained a de-identified subject ID, COVID-19 status, age in years and sex.

Whole blood was collected in K2EDTA tubes by collaborating institutions according to the institutions' own protocols. Collaborator samples were shipped for TCRbeta analysis as frozen whole blood, isolated PBMCs, or DNA extracted from either sample type. TCRbeta CDR3 regions were amplified from genomic DNA by means of the immunoSEQ Assay, a bias-controlled multiplex PCR. Per the original workflow: Nucleated cell counts per sample were estimated from amplification of reference gene primers within the assay. To quantify the absolute abundance of each unique TCRbeta CDR3 rearrangement, sequence reads were collapsed and filtered. For each sample, productive Simpson clonality was calculated by taking the square root of Simpson's diversity index across productive rearrangements. What TCRdb holds here is the immuneACCESS table cut down to in-frame rearrangements. Part of the clones is not present; checked against another copy, under half of the missing clones reflect an unresolved V gene, and the others are unexplained. V and J calls and clone size are copied from that table; D and trimming were computed from the DNA. For this sample the table gives 56,000 or so clones, of which roughly 90% were detected only once. About a fifth of the sample comes from the top ten.

General study outcomes and caveats: How much clinical and demographic metadata was included differed by source and by participant, and the metadata was provided uncurated.

CDR3 length: 14 amino acids, cysteine to phenylalanine. Only the CDR3 region is kept as DNA, spanning 42 bases read in frame from base 1. As encoded in the germline V gene, CDR1 is MNHNS while CDR2 is SASEGT. V sheds 3 bases and J sheds 2 bases, leaving 8 bases between their ends. For this clone: What this receptor recognizes is not known. Within one base of it there is no much larger clone, and no base qualities were kept.

The TCR sequence derives from a human donor in a cohort sampled during active COVID-19. The specimen sequenced was peripheral blood. In this chain, TRBV6-1 is recombined with TRBJ2-4, with TRBD2 perhaps the D gene, on 6 matching bases. The CDR3 region reads CASSDTSPKNIQYF. The DNA sequence is TGTGCCAGCAGTGATACTAGCCCCAAAAACATTCAGTACTTC.